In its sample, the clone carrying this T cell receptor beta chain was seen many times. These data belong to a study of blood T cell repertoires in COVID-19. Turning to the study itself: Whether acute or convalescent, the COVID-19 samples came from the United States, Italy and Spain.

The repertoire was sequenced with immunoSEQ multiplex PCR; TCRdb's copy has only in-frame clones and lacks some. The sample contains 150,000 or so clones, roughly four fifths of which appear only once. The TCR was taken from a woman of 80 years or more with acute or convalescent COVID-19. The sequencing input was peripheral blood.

CDR3 sequence: CASSLAGAGLLSGGANVLTF. CDR3 DNA: TGTGCCAGCAGCTTGGCTGGGGCAGGGTTGCTTAGTGGTGGGGCCAACGTCCTGACTTTC. The gene calls are TRBV5-8 and TRBJ2-6; D might be TRBD1 (5 bases). This CDR3 has 20 amino acids. Between the trimmed V and J ends, which lost 0 bases and 3 bases, there was a span of 22 bases. The germline CDR1 and CDR2 sequences are SGHTS and YDEGEE.